This T cell receptor beta chain was profiled in a study of memory CD4+ T cells and cytomegalovirus serostatus. Profiled with immunoSEQ multiplex PCR; TCRdb holds only in-frame clones, not every one. The top ten clones hold 0.7% to 0.8% of a sample with about 39,000 clones, roughly four fifths of them seen once. The junction had 6 bases not matched to a gene; V was cut back by 6 bases and J by 8 bases. CDR1 ENHRY and CDR2 SYGVKD come from the germline V gene. This CDR3 is built from 13 residues. Whole-study results and caveats: About two fifths of the roughly 160 known CMV-associated TCRbeta sequences appeared in CD4+ memory.

This clone was detected once. The antigen remains unidentified. Single viable CD3+CD4+CD8-CD45RO+ cells were sorted as the memory CD4+ T cells. CD4+ T cells were isolated by positive magnetic selection. The specimen sequenced was memory CD4+ T cells from blood. The chain couples TRBV10-3 to TRBJ2-1, with TRBD2 identical over 8 bases. This receptor was identified in an adult in good health and CMV-seronegative. This CDR3 reads CAIRPGGPDEQFF. The CDR3 DNA sequence: TGTGCCATCAGACCGGGGGGGCCGGATGAGCAGTTCTTC.